A selection of T cell receptor beta chains follows, all from one sample in a study of identical twins' blood T cells. TCRdb re-analysed the 5' RACE reads in MiXCR, keeping a single row per CDR3 protein. The table lists roughly 340,000 distinct CDR3 sequences, 25% to 35% of them singletons. Sequencing input: PBMCs. The receptors were gathered from a woman aged 18 to 55 in good health. CDR3s include the opening cysteine and the closing phenylalanine or tryptophan. The D gene is left open where the match is weak. Size is omitted from some rows. Given values are once, few, many or a class for expanded clones.

D gene: .
J gene: TRBJ1-6
V gene: TRBV3-1
clone size: few
CDR3 DNA: TGTGCCAGCAGCCAAGATACGACAGTTAATTCACCCCTCCACTTT
CDR3 protein: CASSQDTTVNSPLHF

D gene: .
J gene: TRBJ2-3
V gene: TRBV25-1
clone size: .
CDR3 DNA: TGTGCCAGCAGTCCGGGGTCTACAAGAGATACGCAGTATTTT
CDR3 protein: CASSPGSTRDTQYF

D gene: .
J gene: TRBJ2-3
V gene: TRBV20-1
clone size: .
CDR3 DNA: TGCAGTGCTAGAGATGGGGGGAAAGATACGCAGTATTTT
CDR3 protein: CSARDGGKDTQYF

D gene: .
J gene: TRBJ1-5
V gene: TRBV18
clone size: many
CDR3 DNA: TGTGCCAGCAGCCCCCCAGGTCAGCCCCAGCATTTT
CDR3 protein: CASSPPGQPQHF

D gene: .
J gene: TRBJ2-2
V gene: TRBV7-9
clone size: .
CDR3 DNA: TGTGCCAGCAGCCCAAGAGGGTGGAACACCGGGGAGCTGTTTTTT
CDR3 protein: CASSPRGWNTGELFF

D gene: .
J gene: TRBJ2-3
V gene: TRBV6-5
clone size: few
CDR3 DNA: TGTGCCAGCAGTTACTCCAAGAGGGGGGCCGCAGATACGCAGTATTTT
CDR3 protein: CASSYSKRGAADTQYF

D gene: .
J gene: TRBJ2-2
V gene: TRBV5-1
clone size: many
CDR3 DNA: TGCGCCAGCAGCTTAGTCGGCAACACCGGGGAGCTGTTTTTT
CDR3 protein: CASSLVGNTGELFF

D gene: .
J gene: TRBJ1-5
V gene: TRBV5-6
clone size: few
CDR3 DNA: TGTGCCAGCAGTGTCCTTCGGGAAAGTCAGCCCCAGCATTTT
CDR3 protein: CASSVLRESQPQHF

D gene: .
J gene: TRBJ2-1
V gene: TRBV3-1
clone size: .
CDR3 DNA: TGTGCCAGCAGCCCCCTCGAACCCGCAGGGGACAATGAGCAGTTCTTC
CDR3 protein: CASSPLEPAGDNEQFF

D gene: .
J gene: TRBJ2-5
V gene: TRBV29-1
clone size: many
CDR3 DNA: TGCAGCGCTGAGGGTCAAAGACTCTACCAAGAGACCCAGTACTTC
CDR3 protein: CSAEGQRLYQETQYF

D gene: .
J gene: TRBJ1-1
V gene: TRBV25-1
clone size: .
CDR3 DNA: TGTGCCAGCAGTAAGGCAGGGAATATTGAAGCTTTCTTT
CDR3 protein: CASSKAGNIEAFF

D gene: TRBD2
J gene: TRBJ2-1
V gene: TRBV5-8
clone size: .
CDR3 DNA: TGTGCCAGCAGCAACTTGCGGGGGGCTTCGGAAAATGAGCAGTTCTTC
CDR3 protein: CASSNLRGASENEQFF

D gene: .
J gene: TRBJ1-4
V gene: TRBV3-1
clone size: few
CDR3 DNA: TGTGCCAGCAGCCCGGACAGCGGAAATGAAAAACCGTTTTTT
CDR3 protein: CASSPDSGNEKPFF

D gene: .
J gene: TRBJ2-3
V gene: TRBV5-6
clone size: .
CDR3 DNA: TGTGCCAGCACCCTCGGGCGAGATACGCAGTATTTT
CDR3 protein: CASTLGRDTQYF

D gene: TRBD1
J gene: TRBJ2-7
V gene: TRBV10-2
clone size: few
CDR3 DNA: TGCGCCAGCTCGGACAGGGTCAGGGAGCAGTACTTC
CDR3 protein: CASSDRVREQYF

D gene: .
J gene: TRBJ1-6
V gene: TRBV29-1
clone size: few
CDR3 DNA: TGCAGCGTATCCTACACCGCAGGGAATTCACCCCTCCACTTT
CDR3 protein: CSVSYTAGNSPLHF

D gene: TRBD1
J gene: TRBJ1-1
V gene: TRBV7-9
clone size: few
CDR3 DNA: TGTGCCAGCAGCTTAAAAGCCCCATTCGACAGGGGGACTGAAGCTTTCTTT
CDR3 protein: CASSLKAPFDRGTEAFF

D gene: .
J gene: TRBJ1-5
V gene: TRBV12-5
clone size: .
CDR3 DNA: TGTGCTAGTGGTTTGGAGGGAGGCTATCAGCCCCAGCATTTT
CDR3 protein: CASGLEGGYQPQHF

D gene: .
J gene: TRBJ2-4
V gene: TRBV27
clone size: .
CDR3 DNA: TGTGCCAGCAGGGACAGTGCCAAAAACATTCAGTACTTC
CDR3 protein: CASRDSAKNIQYF

D gene: .
J gene: TRBJ2-2
V gene: TRBV3-1
clone size: .
CDR3 DNA: TGTGCCAGCAGCCAGAACATCAAGGAGGAGCTGTTTTTT
CDR3 protein: CASSQNIKEELFF

D gene: .
J gene: TRBJ1-2
V gene: TRBV20-1
clone size: .
CDR3 DNA: TGCAGTGCTAAACAACCAGGCTGGGATGACTACACCTTC
CDR3 protein: CSAKQPGWDDYTF

D gene: .
J gene: TRBJ1-6
V gene: TRBV15
clone size: .
CDR3 DNA: TGTGCCACCAGCAGGGAAACAGGAGCTAATTCACCCCTCCACTTT
CDR3 protein: CATSRETGANSPLHF

D gene: .
J gene: TRBJ1-5
V gene: TRBV9
clone size: .
CDR3 DNA: TGTGCCAGCAGCGTAGGTAGGGACCCTCAGCCCCAGCATTTT
CDR3 protein: CASSVGRDPQPQHF

D gene: .
J gene: TRBJ1-1
V gene: TRBV4-3
clone size: few
CDR3 DNA: TGCGCCAGCAGTGAAGGGCTGTTAGGATCGGACACTGAAGCTTTCTTT
CDR3 protein: CASSEGLLGSDTEAFF

D gene: .
J gene: TRBJ2-7
V gene: TRBV23-1
clone size: few
CDR3 DNA: TGCGCCAGCAGTCAGGACTTCATCGACGAGCAGTACTTC
CDR3 protein: CASSQDFIDEQYF

D gene: TRBD1
J gene: TRBJ1-2
V gene: TRBV14
clone size: .
CDR3 DNA: TGTGCCAGCAGCCATATAGGGGGCGGCTATGGCTACACCTTC
CDR3 protein: CASSHIGGGYGYTF

D gene: .
J gene: TRBJ1-3
V gene: TRBV6-5
clone size: .
CDR3 DNA: TGTGCCAGCAGTTACAGATTACGAGGCCTATCTGGAAACACCATATATTTT
CDR3 protein: CASSYRLRGLSGNTIYF

D gene: TRBD2
J gene: TRBJ2-1
V gene: TRBV2
clone size: .
CDR3 DNA: TGTGCCAGCAGTCAGACTAGCGGGAGGCCTTACTACAATGAGCAGTTCTTC
CDR3 protein: CASSQTSGRPYYNEQFF

D gene: TRBD2
J gene: TRBJ2-1
V gene: TRBV20-1
clone size: .
CDR3 DNA: TGCAGTGCTCTGGGACTAGGAGACTTCAATGAGCAGTTCTTC
CDR3 protein: CSALGLGDFNEQFF